The rows below give T cell receptor beta chains drawn from one sample of a study of identical twins. TCRdb reanalysed the 5' RACE reads using MiXCR and keeps one entry per CDR3 protein. The sample consists of under 900,000 distinct CDR3 sequences, 15% to 20% of them appearing once. This same sample was also taken into another study, of T cells expressing NK-cell markers.

The specimen was PBMCs. The source is a woman between 18 and 29 years old in good health. CDR3s include the opening cysteine and the closing phenylalanine or tryptophan. The D gene is left open where the match is weak. Only part of the rows carry a size: once, few, many, or a class if the clone is expanded.

V	D	size	length	J	DNA	CDR3
TRBV12-3/TRBV12-4	.	few	16	TRBJ1-1	TGTGCCAGCAGATCTACAGGGCGACTAGCGAACACTGAAGCTTTCTTT	CASRSTGRLANTEAFF
TRBV7-8	TRBD1	few	18	TRBJ2-1	TGTGCCAGCAGCTTAGCGGGACAGGGGATAAAGATCTACAATGAGCAGTTCTTC	CASSLAGQGIKIYNEQFF
TRBV12-3/TRBV12-4	TRBD2	many	15	TRBJ2-3	TGTGCCAGCAGTCCCACTAGCGGTAGCACAGATACGCAGTATTTT	CASSPTSGSTDTQYF
TRBV5-5	.	.	14	TRBJ2-1	TGTGCCAGCACCCCGGGGCGCTCCTACAATGAGCAGTTCTTC	CASTPGRSYNEQFF
TRBV6-1	.	.	15	TRBJ2-1	TGTGCCAGCAGGAGGGACCCTTACACCCACAATGAGCAGTTCTTC	CASRRDPYTHNEQFF
TRBV24-1	.	.	12	TRBJ2-1	TGTGCCACCAGTGATTGGGCAGGGGAGCAGTTCTTC	CATSDWAGEQFF
TRBV25-1	.	.	11	TRBJ2-2	TGTGCCAGCAGTATTTCTGGGGAGCTGTTTTTT	CASSISGELFF
TRBV12-3/TRBV12-4	TRBD1	.	16	TRBJ1-5	TGTGCCAGCAGTTTAGGTCCCGACAGGGGAGATCAGCCCCAGCATTTT	CASSLGPDRGDQPQHF
TRBV12-3/TRBV12-4	.	.	13	TRBJ2-2	TGTGCCAGCCATGAGGTAGCTTCGGGGGAGCTGTTTTTT	CASHEVASGELFF
TRBV3-1	.	.	14	TRBJ2-3	TGTGCCAGCAGCCAAGATAGGACGGCAGATACGCAGTATTTT	CASSQDRTADTQYF
TRBV3-1	.	few	13	TRBJ2-7	TGTGCCAGCAGCCTATGGGATCCCTACGAGCAGTACTTC	CASSLWDPYEQYF
TRBV20-1	TRBD2	.	17	TRBJ2-1	TGCTGTGCTAGGGGCCTGACTAGCGGGCGTTCCCCGGGGGAGCAGTTCTTC	CCARGLTSGRSPGEQFF
TRBV5-1	TRBD2	.	14	TRBJ2-7	TGCGCCAGCAGCCCTGCCGGGACTAGCTTCGAGCAGTACTTC	CASSPAGTSFEQYF
TRBV30	.	.	14	TRBJ2-3	TGTGCCTGGAGTGTTGACCTAGCTGGAGATACGCAGTATTTT	CAWSVDLAGDTQYF
TRBV12-3/TRBV12-4	TRBD1	many	16	TRBJ1-5	TGTGCCAGCACTTTAACAGGGGGACCAGGCAATCAGCCCCAGCATTTT	CASTLTGGPGNQPQHF
TRBV29-1	.	.	13	TRBJ2-7	TGCAGCGTTGGTCTTCGGGACCTATCCGAGCAGTACTTC	CSVGLRDLSEQYF
TRBV20-1	.	few	15	TRBJ2-1	TGCAGTGCTAGTCTATACCGGCTCAAGGAAATGGGGCAGTTCTTC	CSASLYRLKEMGQFF
TRBV6-6	.	few	12	TRBJ1-6	TGTGCCAGCAGCTCCAGGAATTCACCCCTCCACTTT	CASSSRNSPLHF
TRBV5-1	.	few	14	TRBJ1-2	TGCGCCAGCAGCTTGGATCCCTCTTCCTATGGCTACACCTTC	CASSLDPSSYGYTF
TRBV12-3/TRBV12-4	.	few	18	TRBJ2-2	TGTGCCAGCAGTTTAGCCCAAGACTACCCGACCAACACCGGGGAGCTGTTTTTT	CASSLAQDYPTNTGELFF
TRBV7-8	TRBD1	.	15	TRBJ1-1	TGTGCCAGCAGCTCGTGGACAGGGGATAACACTGAAGCTTTCTTT	CASSSWTGDNTEAFF
TRBV29-1	TRBD2	once	14	TRBJ2-7	TGCAGCGTCCTACGGCGGGGGGCAGCCTACGAGCAGTACTTC	CSVLRRGAAYEQYF
TRBV12-3/TRBV12-4	TRBD1	few	15	TRBJ1-5	TGTGCCAGCAGTACAGGGGTGGGTAGCAATCAGCCCCAGCATTTT	CASSTGVGSNQPQHF
TRBV7-2	.	few	15	TRBJ1-3	TGTGCCAGCAGCTTAGATCACGTCTCTGGAAACACCATATATTTT	CASSLDHVSGNTIYF
TRBV11-2	TRBD2	once	16	TRBJ2-3	TGTGCCAGCTCCCCCCGCGGGAGGGCCATCACAGATACGCAGTATTTT	CASSPRGRAITDTQYF
TRBV28	.	.	13	TRBJ2-7	TGTGCCAGCAGCCCGGACCCGTTTGGGGAGCAGTACTTC	CASSPDPFGEQYF
TRBV29-1	.	few	13	TRBJ2-7	TGCAGCGTTGAACATGCCCCCTCCTACGAGCAGTACTTC	CSVEHAPSYEQYF
TRBV5-5	TRBD2	few	17	TRBJ2-7	TGTGCCAGCAGCCTGGGACTAGCGGGATTTTTCTCCTACGAGCAGTACTTC	CASSLGLAGFFSYEQYF
TRBV13	TRBD2	few	14	TRBJ2-5	TGTGCCAGCAGCACTTCTAGCGGTCAAGAGACCCAGTACTTC	CASSTSSGQETQYF
TRBV7-9	.	.	17	TRBJ1-2	TGTGCCAGCAGCTTAGCGCGTATTATTTTGGAGTCCTATGGCTACACCTTC	CASSLARIILESYGYTF
TRBV9	TRBD1	once	16	TRBJ2-7	TGTGCCAGCAGCGTGGCCCCCGGGACAGGGTGGAACGAGCAGTACTTC	CASSVAPGTGWNEQYF
TRBV25-1	.	few	14	TRBJ1-1	TGTGCCAGCAGTGAATCCTACAGGCACACTGAAGCTTTCTTT	CASSESYRHTEAFF
TRBV6-1	TRBD1	few	16	TRBJ2-3	TGTGCCAGCAGTCCCGAGGGACAGGGGATCACAGATACGCAGTATTTT	CASSPEGQGITDTQYF
TRBV6-1	TRBD1	.	14	TRBJ1-6	TGTGCCAGCAGACCGGGACAGACAAATTCACCCCTCCACTTT	CASRPGQTNSPLHF
TRBV25-1	.	.	14	TRBJ2-1	TGTGCCAGCAAGGCCCCCCTCAAAAGCGATGAGCAGTTCTTC	CASKAPLKSDEQFF
TRBV9	.	few	14	TRBJ2-3	TGTGCCAGCAGCGGGACCTCAAGCACAGATACGCAGTATTTT	CASSGTSSTDTQYF
TRBV6-5	.	.	13	TRBJ2-7	TGTGCCAGCAGTTATTCTTCAACCTACGAGCAGTACTTC	CASSYSSTYEQYF
TRBV12-3/TRBV12-4	TRBD2	.	14	TRBJ2-3	TGTGCCAGCAGTACCCGGGACTACACAGATACGCAGTATTTT	CASSTRDYTDTQYF
TRBV2	.	.	14	TRBJ2-7	TGTGCCAGCAGTGAAGGTCGGCAGATCTACGAGCAGTACTTC	CASSEGRQIYEQYF
TRBV20-1	.	.	15	TRBJ2-7	TGCAGTGCTCGCCAGGTGGGCGGGGCACACTACGAGCAGTACTTC	CSARQVGGAHYEQYF
TRBV19	.	.	14	TRBJ2-1	TGTGCCAGTAGTATAGGGGACACCTACAATGAGCAGTTCTTC	CASSIGDTYNEQFF
TRBV27	TRBD1	.	16	TRBJ1-5	TGTGCCAGCAGTTTCCGACAGGGAGCGGGGGCTCAGCCCCAGCATTTT	CASSFRQGAGAQPQHF
TRBV29-1	.	.	13	TRBJ2-2	TGCAGCGTTGAAGGACAGAACACCGGGGAGCTGTTTTTT	CSVEGQNTGELFF
TRBV5-1	.	.	13	TRBJ2-7	TGCGCCAGCAGCCCGGTGGAGGGGAACGAGCAGTACTTC	CASSPVEGNEQYF
TRBV5-6	.	.	16	TRBJ1-1	TGTGCCAGCAGCTTGGCCCCCGGACGACCGAACACTGAAGCTTTCTTT	CASSLAPGRPNTEAFF
TRBV6-2/TRBV6-3	TRBD1	few	12	TRBJ2-1	TGTGCCAGCATCGGGGACAGCACCGAGCAGTTCTTC	CASIGDSTEQFF
TRBV6-1	TRBD2	many	16	TRBJ2-7	TGTGCCAGCAGCCAGACCGAGAGCGGGGGGGCTCGGGAGCAGTACTTC	CASSQTESGGAREQYF
TRBV6-1	TRBD2	.	15	TRBJ2-5	TGTGCCAGCAGGGGTCTAGCGGGAGGGGGTGAGACCCAGTACTTC	CASRGLAGGGETQYF
TRBV5-1	.	.	15	TRBJ1-1	TGCGCCAGCAGCCAAGTGGTCGGGGTGAACACTGAAGCTTTCTTT	CASSQVVGVNTEAFF
TRBV5-1	TRBD2	few	17	TRBJ2-1	TGCGCCAGCAGCTTGGGTTACGGGACTAGCGGCGACAATGAGCAGTTCTTC	CASSLGYGTSGDNEQFF
TRBV2	.	.	14	TRBJ2-1	TGTGCCAGCGTAAAAGGTGGTTCCTACAATGAGCAGTTCTTC	CASVKGGSYNEQFF
TRBV12-5	TRBD1	few	14	TRBJ2-3	TGTGCTAGTGGCCGGGACAGGGGGTCCGATACGCAGTATTTT	CASGRDRGSDTQYF
TRBV20-1	TRBD1	.	16	TRBJ1-2	TGCAGTGCTAGAGGAGGGACAGGGGGATCTAACTATGGCTACACCTTC	CSARGGTGGSNYGYTF
TRBV20-1	TRBD1	few	16	TRBJ2-1	TGCAGTGCTAGAGATCATAACGGACAGGGGGCGAATGAGCAGTTCTTC	CSARDHNGQGANEQFF
TRBV4-2	TRBD2	many	16	TRBJ2-7	TGTGCCAGCAGCCAGTCGACTAGCGGTCTTTCCTACGAGCAGTACTTC	CASSQSTSGLSYEQYF
TRBV12-3/TRBV12-4	.	many	12	TRBJ2-1	TGTGCCAGCACCTCGGACTTCAATGAGCAGTTCTTC	CASTSDFNEQFF
TRBV29-1	.	.	12	TRBJ2-5	TGCAGCGTTGTGGTTAGGGAAGAGACCCAGTACTTC	CSVVVREETQYF